This T cell receptor (beta chain) stems from a study of blood T cell repertoires in COVID-19. In the source study's methods: Quantification of nucleated cells was approximated via reference gene primer amplification. Profiled with immunoSEQ multiplex PCR; TCRdb holds only in-frame clones, not every one. The V and J calls and clone size come from that table; D and trimming were worked out from the DNA. The sample includes around 43,000 clones, more than 65% of them seen just once. J gave up 4 bases and V 8 bases, and 12 bases lay outside the gene matches. CDR1 is SGHTA and CDR2 is FQGTGA in the germline V gene. CDR3 length: 16 residues.

This receptor was identified in a human donor in a cohort sampled during active COVID-19. The V gene is TRBV7-3, the J gene TRBJ2-3; 10 bases are a match to TRBD2. Specimen: peripheral blood. As DNA, the CDR3 is TGTGCCAGCTCAAGCGGAGCGGGAGGGCTCGCAGATACGCAGTATTTT. It codes for CASSSGAGGLADTQYF.